Listed below are T cell receptor beta chains from one sample, sequenced in a study of cytomegalovirus exposure and HLA in healthy donors. Sequencing used immunoSEQ multiplex PCR; TCRdb keeps in-frame clones, though not all of them. The sample lists some 74,000 clones, around 80% occurring once. Sequencing was performed on PBMCs. The receptor source for this set is a male donor in good health and CMV-seronegative. Each CDR3 is given with its conserved first and last residue. Fields, in order: D gene, J gene, clone size, V gene, CDR3 DNA, CDR3 protein. A D gene is named only where the DNA matches it firmly. Clone size is not always given. Where it is, it says once, few, many or a class for expanded clones.

- TRBJ1-2 - TRBV6-1 TGTGCCAGCAGTCCTGGACAGTTCCGTGGCTACACCTTC CASSPGQFRGYTF
- TRBJ1-1 - TRBV27 TGTGCCAGCAGTGGCAAGGGGTTGGAAGCTTTCTTT CASSGKGLEAFF
TRBD1 TRBJ1-2 - TRBV7-9 TGTGCCAGCAGCCGGGACAGCGGATTCTATGGCTACACCTTC CASSRDSGFYGYTF
- TRBJ1-1 - TRBV6-6 TGTGCCAGCAACGCCAGGGGTGGAGCTTTCTTT CASNARGGAFF
TRBD1 TRBJ1-3 - TRBV5-6 TGTGCCAGCAGCTCGACAGGGACTGAGCTCATGGGAAACACCATATATTTT CASSSTGTELMGNTIYF
TRBD1 TRBJ2-7 - TRBV4-2 TGTGCCAGCAGCCAAGATCGGAGCGGACAGGGTGATTACGAGCAGTACTTC CASSQDRSGQGDYEQYF
TRBD1 TRBJ2-1 - TRBV5-1 TGCGCCAGCAGTAGGACAGGGGGGAACAATGAGCAGTTCTTC CASSRTGGNNEQFF
- TRBJ1-4 - TRBV20-1 TGCAGTGCTGTCTGGGCGGAAAAACTGTTTTTT CSAVWAEKLFF
TRBD1 TRBJ2-7 - TRBV27 TGTGCCAGCTCCCCCGGGACAGGATTGGAGCAGTACTTC CASSPGTGLEQYF
- TRBJ1-5 - TRBV10-3 TGTGCCATCAGTGAGGGTACAGGTCATCAGCCCCAGCATTTT CAISEGTGHQPQHF
TRBD1 TRBJ2-7 - TRBV27 TGTGCCAGCAGTTTCTCCGGGACAGGGATGGAGCAGTACTTC CASSFSGTGMEQYF
TRBD2 TRBJ2-1 - TRBV11-2 TGTGCCAGCGCCCAAACACTAGCGGGGACATACAATGAGCAGTTCTTC CASAQTLAGTYNEQFF
TRBD2 TRBJ2-5 - TRBV7-6 TGTGCCAGCAGCTTAATTAGCGGGGGGGCGGAGGAGACCCAGTACTTC CASSLISGGAEETQYF
- TRBJ1-4 - TRBV5-4 TGTGCCAGCAGCCCTGGTCAGGGAACTAATGAAAAACTGTTTTTT CASSPGQGTNEKLFF
- TRBJ2-3 - TRBV25-1 TGTGCCAGCAGTCAGGCCACAGATACGCAGTATTTT CASSQATDTQYF
- TRBJ1-2 - TRBV7-2 TGTGCCAGCAGCCAATATCGACGGACAGAAGGCTATGGCTACACCTTC CASSQYRRTEGYGYTF
- TRBJ2-2 - TRBV5-4 TGTGCCAGCAGCTTGGGAGGGGGAAACGCCGGGGAGCTGTTTTTT CASSLGGGNAGELFF
TRBD1 TRBJ2-7 few TRBV6-1 TGTGCCAGCAGTGAGTGGGACAGGGGCTACGAGCAGTACTTC CASSEWDRGYEQYF
- TRBJ2-1 - TRBV30 TGTGCCTGGAGCGACCGACTATACAATGAGCAGTTCTTC CAWSDRLYNEQFF
TRBD1 TRBJ2-2 - TRBV6-1 TGTGCCAGCAGTCCAGACAGGGCGAACACCGGGGAGCTGTTTTTT CASSPDRANTGELFF
- TRBJ1-1 - TRBV27 TGTGCCAGCAGTCGGGTGGGTGGTGGAGCTTTCTTT CASSRVGGGAFF
- TRBJ1-3 once TRBV4-3 TGCGCCAGCAGCCAAAGGACAGCTTCTTCTGGAAACACCATATATTTT CASSQRTASSGNTIYF
TRBD2 TRBJ2-3 - TRBV6-5 TGTGCCAGCAGTTCTATTCGGGGGGGGTTGTCGCAGTATTTT CASSSIRGGLSQYF
TRBD2 TRBJ2-5 - TRBV18 TGTGCCAGCTCACCAGGACTAGCGGGCGAGACCCAGTACTTC CASSPGLAGETQYF
TRBD1 TRBJ1-3 - TRBV4-1 TGCGCCAGCAGCCAAGACAGGGGGGTGACTGGAAACACCATATATTTT CASSQDRGVTGNTIYF
TRBD2 TRBJ2-1 - TRBV9 TGTGCCAGCAGCCGATGGACGGGCGGGAGGGGTAATGAGCAGTTCTTC CASSRWTGGRGNEQFF
- TRBJ1-3 - TRBV4-1 TGCGCCAGCAGCCAAGAAGGGACAAGGGGAAACACCATATATTTT CASSQEGTRGNTIYF
TRBD1 TRBJ1-2 - TRBV28 TGTGCCAGCTCCGAACAGGGGATCTATGGCTACACCTTC CASSEQGIYGYTF
- TRBJ1-6 few TRBV7-9 TGTGCCAGCAGCCGTGCAGGGGCCTCACCCCTCCACTTT CASSRAGASPLHF
- TRBJ2-1 - TRBV5-4 TGTGCCAGCCGATCGGACAGCTCGAACAATGAGCAGTTCTTC CASRSDSSNNEQFF
- TRBJ2-3 few TRBV7-9 TGTGCCAGCAGCACCCCACAGGGAAACACAGATACGCAGTATTTT CASSTPQGNTDTQYF
- TRBJ2-5 - TRBV19 TGTGCCAGTAGAACTAAAGGAGAGACCCAGTACTTC CASRTKGETQYF
- TRBJ1-5 few TRBV6-6 TGTGCCAGCAGCCCGCGTAGTAGCCAGCCCCAGCATTTT CASSPRSSQPQHF
TRBD2 TRBJ2-1 - TRBV6-4 TGTGCCAGCAGTGACTCGAGGCTAGCGGGAGGGCCCAATGAGCAGTTCTTC CASSDSRLAGGPNEQFF
- TRBJ1-4 - TRBV18 TGTGCCAGCTCACCGGGACAAAGTAATGAAAAACTGTTTTTT CASSPGQSNEKLFF
- TRBJ1-5 - TRBV6-4 TGTGCCAGCAGTGAGGAGAGTTATAGCAATCAGCCCCAGCATTTT CASSEESYSNQPQHF
TRBD1 TRBJ2-1 - TRBV6-5 TGTGCCAGCAGACGCGCCGGGACAGGGAACAATGAGCAGTTCTTC CASRRAGTGNNEQFF
TRBD2 TRBJ2-5 - TRBV19 TGTGCCAGTAGTATTTTAGCGGGCTACCAAGAGACCCAGTACTTC CASSILAGYQETQYF
TRBD2 TRBJ2-5 - TRBV4-1 TGCGCCAGCAGCCAAGCGGGAGCGGGGGCGCCCGGAGAGACCCAGTACTTC CASSQAGAGAPGETQYF
TRBD2 TRBJ2-7 - TRBV29-1 TGCAGCGTACGGACTAGCGGGAAGCCCTACGAGCAGTACTTC CSVRTSGKPYEQYF
TRBD1 TRBJ1-6 once TRBV7-9 TGTGCCAGCAGGGCCGGGACAGGGGCTTCACCCCTCCACTTT CASRAGTGASPLHF
- TRBJ1-1 few TRBV29-1 TGCAGCGTTGAGGACAGTAGGGAAGCTTTCTTT CSVEDSREAFF
TRBD1 TRBJ1-4 - TRBV7-9 TGTGCCAGCAGCTCCACAGGGGATTTGGGTGAAAAACTGTTTTTT CASSSTGDLGEKLFF
TRBD1 TRBJ2-3 - TRBV29-1 TGCAGCGTTATTACAGGGGAGAGTGCAGATACGCAGTATTTT CSVITGESADTQYF
TRBD2 TRBJ2-5 - TRBV29-1 TGCAGCGTTGAGGGGACTAGCGGGGGGGGAGGGACCCAGTACTTC CSVEGTSGGGGTQYF
- TRBJ1-1 few TRBV6-1 TGTGCCAGCAGTGTGGAGGGAGGGGTCACTGAAGCTTTCTTT CASSVEGGVTEAFF
TRBD1 TRBJ2-7 - TRBV6-5 TGTGCCAGCAGTTACGAATACCTGACAGGGTTAAACGAGCAGTACTTC CASSYEYLTGLNEQYF
TRBD1 TRBJ2-5 - TRBV5-1 TGCGCCAGCAGCTCTTACAGGGGCCAAGAGACCCAGTACTTC CASSSYRGQETQYF
- TRBJ2-3 few TRBV10-2 TGCGCCAGCACGCCGGGACTCCCGGTTTATACGCAGTATTTT CASTPGLPVYTQYF
- TRBJ1-1 - TRBV6-6 TGTGCCAGCAACCACCCGGGGAATACTGAAGCTTTCTTT CASNHPGNTEAFF
- TRBJ2-6 - TRBV19 TGTGCCAGTAGTATAGCCGGGACACTAAAGAGCTCTGGGGCCAACGTCCTGACTTTC CASSIAGTLKSSGANVLTF
- TRBJ1-2 few TRBV7-9 TGTTCCAGCAGCGTAATAGAGGATGGCTACACCTTC CSSSVIEDGYTF
- TRBJ2-2 once TRBV7-8 TGTGCCAGCAGCTTAGCCGGGAACACCGGGGAGCTGTTTTTT CASSLAGNTGELFF